Presented here are 21 T cell receptor beta chains from one specimen sequenced in a study of beta chain features in type 1 diabetes. Study-level findings and limits: Type 1 diabetes patients showed a moderate but significant shortening of TCRB CDR3s in all four CD4+ subsets.

All of the isolated RNA was reverse transcribed, so expressed TCRB transcripts were sequenced. Libraries were prepared by immunoSEQ multiplex PCR; TCRdb keeps only in-frame clonotypes and omits some of them. In the table there are 550,000 to 850,000 clones, around 15% of which are singletons. These receptors' targets are unknown. Sequenced: naive CD4+ T cells from blood. The receptor source for this set is a man aged 18 to 29 with type 1 diabetes.

The chain is built from TRBV30 and TRBJ1-1; D is uncertain. The CDR3 sequence is 19 residues long. The V gene's germline CDR1 is GTSNPN and CDR2 SVGIG (reference sequence). V was clipped by 1 base and J by 1 base, with 25 bases between them. CDR3 in DNA: TGTGCCTGGAGTGGACATGCCGGCGGCGGTGGAGGCGGGAACACTGAAGCTTTCTTT. This gives the protein CAWSGHAGGGGGGNTEAFF.

The rearrangement joins TRBV12-5 to TRBJ1-2, with TRBD1 matching 8 bases. Germline V gene sequence: CDR1 LGHNT, CDR2 FRNRAP. The CDR3 is 13 residues long. Trimming took 6 bases from V and 8 from J; bases not matched to a gene: 8. The CDR3 sequence: CASGRQGMEGYTF. The CDR3 nucleotides read TGTGCTAGTGGAAGACAGGGGATGGAAGGCTACACCTTC.

This clone was detected a few times. The DNA for the CDR3 is TGTGCCAGCAGTTACAGGGGGGAGACCGGGGAGCTGTTTTTT. It is translated as CASSYRGETGELFF. The V gene is TRBV2, the J gene TRBJ2-2, with TRBD1 identical over 8 bases. Losses at the gene ends were 5 bases for V and 5 bases for J; bases not matched to a gene: 4. The germline V gene has CDR1 SNHLY and CDR2 FYNNEI. The CDR3 covers 14 residues.

The rearrangement joins TRBV11-2 to TRBJ1-6; D is uncertain. From germline, CDR1 is SGHAT and CDR2 FQNNGV. Trimming left V 3 bases short and J 10 bases short, with 10 bases between. The CDR3 has 13 amino acids. CDR3 sequence reads: CASSFLVGSPLHF. CDR3 sequence (DNA): TGTGCCAGCAGCTTTTTAGTCGGATCACCCCTCCACTTT.

There are a few counts of this clone. This chain uses TRBV7-7 with TRBJ1-2, with 7 nucleotides matching TRBD1. CDR1 is SSHAT and CDR2 is FNYEAQ in the germline V gene (reference sequence). V gave up 3 bases and J gave up 0 bases; unmatched junction bases: 4. The CDR3 covers 15 residues. In nucleotides, the CDR3 is TGTGCCAGCAGCTTGAGGGACAGACCTAACTATGGCTACACCTTC. Protein: CASSLRDRPNYGYTF.

This clone was picked up a small number of times. This sequence joins TRBV6-5 and TRBJ1-1, with no clear D. With 4 bases removed from V and 5 bases from J, the gap between germline ends came to 8 bases. The CDR3 spans 12 residues. The germline V gene encodes CDR1 MNHEY and CDR2 SVGAGI. The CDR3 nucleotides read TGTGCCAGCAGTTCGGTTGGGACTGAAGCTTTCTTT. This gives the protein CASSSVGTEAFF.

To note about this clone: This same CDR3 is encoded by further DNA sequences in the sample. The J gene is TRBJ1-6, the V gene TRBV7-9; D remains unclear. The CDR3 length is 13 residues. V dropped 0 bases and J dropped 7 bases, with 4 bases sitting between them. Germline CDR1 reads SEHNR; CDR2 reads FQNEAQ (reference sequence). This CDR3 reads CASSLAGNSPLHF. The CDR3 DNA sequence: TGTGCCAGCAGCTTAGCAGGGAATTCACCCCTCCACTTT.

V and J are TRBV2 and TRBJ1-2; 7 positions match TRBD1. Germline V gene data show CDR1 as SNHLY and CDR2 as FYNNEI. The CDR3 runs to 13 residues. The J segment lost 7 bases and the V segment lost 4 bases, leaving 6 bases of the junction unmatched. The CDR3 sequence is CASSVDREGGYTF. The DNA for the CDR3 is TGTGCCAGCAGTGTCGACAGGGAGGGTGGCTACACCTTC.

The chain links TRBV28 to TRBJ1-1, with a possible D match to TRBD1 (6 bases). This CDR3 region has 12 residues. The V gene's germline CDR1 is MDHEN and CDR2 SYDVKM. Trimming cost V 6 bases and J 8 bases, with 13 bases left between them. CDR3 nucleotides: TGTGCCAGCAGACTCACAGGGACGGAAGCTTTCTTT. Encoded protein: CASRLTGTEAFF.

In its sample, this clone was seen a few times. The CDR3 region has the DNA TGCAGCGCCGCCACTGTGAACACTGAAGCTTTCTTT. Translation: CSAATVNTEAFF. The chain uses TRBV29-1 and TRBJ1-1; D remains ambiguous. Trimming removed 7 bases at V and 0 bases at J, with 9 bases between. The CDR3 totals 12 residues. CDR1 and CDR2 (germline): SQVTM, ANQGSEA.

Ten or more counts support this clone. J is TRBJ2-3 and V is TRBV10-3; 9 positions match TRBD2. V gave up 7 bases and J gave up 6 bases; unmatched junction bases: 8. Germline V gene sequence: CDR1 ENHRY, CDR2 SYGVKD. The CDR3 loop spans 14 amino acids. CDR3 amino acids: CAITLAGSMDTQYF. The DNA for the CDR3 is TGTGCCATCACCCTAGCGGGGAGCATGGATACGCAGTATTTT.

This clone was detected only a few times. This chain connects TRBV11-2 to TRBJ2-3; D is perhaps TRBD1 (5 bases). Germline assignment: CDR1 SGHAT and CDR2 FQNNGV. This CDR3 comprises 16 residues. V shed 4 bases and J shed 6 bases, with 20 bases lying between them. The CDR3 loop reads CASSSSDLTGPDTQYF. The CDR3 nucleotides are TGTGCCAGCAGCTCGTCAGACCTAACAGGCCCCGATACGCAGTATTTT. The full variable domain, with the rest looked up from reference TRBV11-2 and TRBJ2-3, is EAGVAQSPRYKIIEKRQSVAFWCNPISGHATLYWYQQILGQGPKLLIQFQNNGVVDDSQLPKDRFSAERLKGVDSTLKIQPAKLEDSAVYLCASSSSDLTGPDTQYFGPGTRLTVL.

This clone was recorded a few times. The chain combines TRBV15 with TRBJ2-1; 8 positions agree with TRBD1. V lost 3 bases to trimming and J lost 7 bases; unmatched junction nucleotides: 8. The CDR3 runs 15 residues. Germline CDR1 LNHNV, CDR2 YYDKDF (reference sequence). CDR3 sequence: CATSSETGGFNEQFF. The CDR3 DNA reads as TGTGCCACCAGCAGTGAAACAGGGGGTTTTAATGAGCAGTTCTTC.

The genes are TRBV7-9 and TRBJ1-3; possibly TRBD1 for D (5 bases). There are 14 residues in the CDR3. Deletions cut 3 bases from V and 8 bases from J, with 14 bases between. Germline-derived CDR1 and CDR2 are SEHNR and FQNEAQ (reference sequence). For the CDR3, the DNA is TGTGCCAGCAGCTTCGGGGGTCCGGTGGACACCATATATTTT. It specifies CASSFGGPVDTIYF.

The gene calls are TRBV11-2 and TRBJ1-2, with D hard to call. The germline V gene encodes CDR1 SGHAT and CDR2 FQNNGV. With 5 bases removed from V and 4 bases from J, the gap between germline ends came to 8 bases. The CDR3 length is 12 residues. CDR3 nucleotide sequence: TGTGCCAGCAGCCCTCAGTCCTATGGCTACACCTTC. It encodes CASSPQSYGYTF.

Only a few counts were recorded for this clone. V gene TRBV7-9 combines with J gene TRBJ2-5, with a weak D call TRBD1 (6 bases). The J call may not be correct, given that the DNA end is closer to TRBJ2-7. Per germline, CDR1 SEHNR and CDR2 FQNEAQ (reference sequence). The CDR3 loop spans 14 amino acids. The CDR3 spells CASSPGDTSYEQYF. For the CDR3, the DNA is TGTGCCAGCAGCCCCGGGGACACTAGTTACGAGCAGTACTTC.

This clone was seen only a few times. CDR3 DNA sequence: TGTGCCTGGAGTGTACGTCGGGGCACCGGGGAGCTGTTTTTT. It encodes CAWSVRRGTGELFF. The J gene is TRBJ2-2, the V gene TRBV30; D perhaps matches TRBD2 (5 bases). Germline lookup yields CDR1 GTSNPN and CDR2 SVGIG (reference sequence). CDR3 length: 14 amino acids. The V end lost 0 bases, the J end lost 4 bases, and 9 bases lay between the germline ends. Full variable domain (outside the CDR3, taken from reference TRBV30 and TRBJ2-2): SQTIHQWPATLVQPVGSPLSLECTVEGTSNPNLYWYRQAAGRGLQLLFYSVGIGQISSEVPQNLSASRPQDRQFILSSKKLLLSDSGFYLCAWSVRRGTGELFFGEGSRLTVL.

The chain carries TRBV30 and TRBJ2-2, with D unresolved. Deletions cut 3 bases from V and 6 bases from J, with 14 bases between. Germline V gene sequence: CDR1 GTSNPN, CDR2 SVGIG (reference sequence). CDR3 size: 14 residues. This chain's CDR3 is CAWRDLSLPGELFF. The CDR3 DNA reads as TGTGCCTGGAGGGACCTGTCGCTTCCCGGGGAGCTGTTTTTT.

Worth noting for this clone: At the DNA level, this CDR3 is encoded by other sequences in the same sample as well. The chain combines TRBV5-1 with TRBJ1-1; 7 bases map to TRBD1. J was trimmed by 1 base and V by 5 bases; bases with no gene match: 5. The CDR3 covers 14 residues. CDR1 is SGHRS and CDR2 is YFSETQ in the germline V gene. Written as DNA, the CDR3 is TGCGCCAGCAGAACCGGGACAGAGAACACTGAAGCTTTCTTT. This translates into CASRTGTENTEAFF.

The chain uses TRBV28 and TRBJ2-3, with no clear D. The CDR3 runs 16 residues. Trimming took off 1 base at V and 0 bases at J, with 11 bases between the two ends. CDR1 is MDHEN and CDR2 is SYDVKM in the germline V gene. The CDR3 DNA sequence: TGTGCCAGCAGTTTATCTCGGGCCCCGAGCACAGATACGCAGTATTTT. Amino acids: CASSLSRAPSTDTQYF. The full variable domain, its missing parts supplied by reference TRBV28 and TRBJ2-3, is DVKVTQSSRYLVKRTGEKVFLECVQDMDHENMFWYRQDPGLGLRLIYFSYDVKMKEKGDIPEGYSVSREKKERFSLILESASTNQTSMYLCASSLSRAPSTDTQYFGPGTRLTVL.

This clone has just a few counts. This chain joins TRBV27 and TRBJ1-6; 7 bases agree with TRBD1. The CDR3 sequence is 16 residues long. CDR1 and CDR2 (germline): MNHEY, SMNVEV (reference sequence). Unmatched junction bases numbered 7, after V lost 3 bases and J lost 5 bases. CDR3 bases: TGTGCCAGCAGTTTGAGGCAGGGGGTAGATAATTCACCCCTCCACTTT. This translates into CASSLRQGVDNSPLHF.